Listed here are 6 T cell receptor beta chains from one sample, sequenced in a study of T cells in women clearing cervical HPV infection. Sequencing used immunoSEQ multiplex PCR; TCRdb keeps in-frame clones, though not all of them. Its clone listing holds fewer than 35,000 clones. The sample was blood buffy coat. The receptor source for this set is a woman aged 18-69 years with a cervical HPV16 infection that either progressed to CIN3+ or cleared (not recorded which).

Notes on this clone: From the germline J gene comes the end of the CDR3, since the read stops 3 residues before it. V usage is TRBV20-1 and J usage is TRBJ2-4; 12 positions agree with TRBD1. From germline, CDR1 is DFQATT and CDR2 SNEGSKA (reference sequence). J was trimmed by 8 bases and V by 0 bases; bases with no gene match: 8. The CDR3 consists of 16 residues. The CDR3 region is CSARDWGQGAGDIQYF. The CDR3 DNA, read in part, is TGCAGTGCTAGAGATTGGGGACAGGGGGCTGGTGACATT.

Incomplete CDR3 DNA: TGCGCCAGCAGCTTAACATTGACATACACAGATACC. Its translation is CASSLTLTYTDT. The entire CDR3 protein reads CASSLTLTYTDTYTF. The V and J genes are TRBV5-1 and TRBJ1-2; D unresolved. The read finishes 3 residues shy of the CDR3 end, and the germline J gene is used to complete it. Germline lookup yields CDR1 SGHRS and CDR2 YFSETQ. This CDR3 comprises 15 residues.

The CDR3: CASRSGGSYGYTF. Incomplete CDR3 DNA: TGTGCCAGCAGGAGTGGGGGGAGCTATGGC. The chain is built from TRBV28 and TRBJ1-2; D may be TRBD1 (5 bases). The read ends 3 residues before the CDR3 terminus; that terminus is restored from the germline J gene. Trimming cost V 6 bases and J 4 bases, with 12 bases left between them. Germline CDR1 and CDR2: MDHEN and SYDVKM. CDR3 length: 13 residues.

Details on this clone: The DNA ends 3 residues before the CDR3 does, and the rest of the CDR3 is filled in from the germline J gene. The rearrangement joins TRBV5-6 to TRBJ1-2, with D maybe TRBD1 (5 bases). The germline CDR1 and CDR2 sequences are SGHDT and YYEEEE. The CDR3 length is 15 residues. The DNA read from the CDR3 is TGTGCCAGCAGCTTAGGGACTTTCCTTTCGCTGGGC. Amino acids: CASSLGTFLSLG. The entire CDR3 protein is CASSLGTFLSLGYTF.

Note on this clone: Sequencing ends 3 residues short of the CDR3 end; the germline J gene provides the rest. The chain employs TRBV7-9 and TRBJ1-2; 8 nucleotides line up with TRBD1. The V gene's germline CDR1 is SEHNR and CDR2 FQNEAQ (reference sequence). The CDR3 extends over 13 amino acids. Partial CDR3 DNA: TGTGCCAGCCAGGGGGCGGCCAAAAACATC. Amino acids: CASQGAAKNI. The full CDR3 protein reads CASQGAAKNIYTF.

As concerns this clone: The observed sequence ends 3 residues before the CDR3 terminus, with the missing tail filled in from the germline J gene. The chain couples TRBV6-4 to TRBJ1-5, with 9 positions matching TRBD1. Germline V CDR1 and CDR2: MRHNA, SNTAGT. The CDR3 runs 15 residues. The V gene end was trimmed by 5 bases and the J gene end by 2 bases; junction bases not matched to a gene: 4. CDR3: CASSPDRGGNQPQHF. Incomplete CDR3 DNA: TGTGCCAGCAGTCCGGACAGGGGAGGCAATCAGCCC.